The entry that follows covers one T cell receptor beta chain sequence. Its antigen is still unknown. Trimming at V came to 3 bases and at J to 3 bases, leaving 8 bases not matched to a gene. There are 16 residues in the CDR3. Germline assignment: CDR1 KGHSH and CDR2 LQKENI. TCRdb keeps only in-frame clones here, not all; method: immunoSEQ multiplex PCR. The sample lists 110,000 or so clones, approximately 91% occurring once. This sample is drawn from a study of T cell responses to AZD1222 COVID-19 vaccine. As for the study in general: Samples with a second dose at about 4 or about 12 weeks were pooled together. Notes on the study in general: Of the AZD1222 recipients, only five or six were seropositive at baseline. Sampling that yielded the repertoires occurred only after the peak T cell response.

The chain uses TRBV18 and TRBJ2-3, with 8 bases matching TRBD1. This sample comprised peripheral blood, obtained on day 0 of AZD1222 vaccination. This TCR was recovered from an adult in good health. CDR3 amino acids: CASSPADRGLTDTQYF. The CDR3 nucleotides read TGTGCCAGCTCACCTGCTGACAGGGGCCTAACAGATACGCAGTATTTT.